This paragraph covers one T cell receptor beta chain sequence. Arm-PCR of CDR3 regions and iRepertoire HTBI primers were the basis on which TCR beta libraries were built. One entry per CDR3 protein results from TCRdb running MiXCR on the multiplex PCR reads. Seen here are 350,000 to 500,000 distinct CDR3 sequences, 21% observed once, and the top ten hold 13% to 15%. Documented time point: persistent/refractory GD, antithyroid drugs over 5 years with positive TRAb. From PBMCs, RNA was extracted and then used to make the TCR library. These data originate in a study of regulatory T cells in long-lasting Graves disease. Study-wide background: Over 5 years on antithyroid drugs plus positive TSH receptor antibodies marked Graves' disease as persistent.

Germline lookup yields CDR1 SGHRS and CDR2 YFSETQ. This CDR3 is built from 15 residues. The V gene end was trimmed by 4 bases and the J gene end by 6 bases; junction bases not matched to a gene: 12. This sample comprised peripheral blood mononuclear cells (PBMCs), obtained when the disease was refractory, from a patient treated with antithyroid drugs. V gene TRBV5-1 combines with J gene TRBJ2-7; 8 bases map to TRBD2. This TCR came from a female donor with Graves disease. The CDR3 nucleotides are TGCGCCAGCAGCCTCGGACTAGCCTCCGGGGGCGAGCAGTACTTC. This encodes CASSLGLASGGEQYF.